This is a list of T cell receptor beta chains from one sample in a study of blood T cell repertoires in COVID-19. Here immunoSEQ multiplex PCR was the method, and the copy in TCRdb shows in-frame clones only, minus some. The sample yields about 300,000 clones, 70% to 90% seen once. The material sequenced was PBMCs or T cells enriched from blood (not recorded which). The receptor set was obtained from a woman in her twenties or thirties who had recovered from COVID-19. Both conserved end residues are part of each CDR3. Fields, in order: J gene, clone size, V gene, D gene, CDR3 protein, CDR3 DNA. D genes are given only for firm matches. Clone size appears in some rows only: once, few, many, or a class for an expanded clone.

j_gene: TRBJ2-7; abundance: .; v_gene: TRBV2; d_gene: TRBD2; CDR3aa: CASRRGTYEQYF; CDR3nt: TGTGCCAGCAGGCGGGGGACCTACGAGCAGTACTTC
j_gene: TRBJ2-5; abundance: .; v_gene: TRBV7-2; d_gene: TRBD2; CDR3aa: CASVRLAGGQETQYF; CDR3nt: TGTGCCAGTGTACGACTAGCGGGGGGGCAAGAGACCCAGTACTTC
j_gene: TRBJ1-6; abundance: .; v_gene: TRBV13; d_gene: TRBD1; CDR3aa: CASNLRTGSYNSPLHF; CDR3nt: TGTGCCAGCAACCTCCGGACAGGGTCGTATAATTCACCCCTCCACTTT
j_gene: TRBJ1-2; abundance: .; v_gene: TRBV4-1; d_gene: TRBD1; CDR3aa: CASSHLTGGAAYGYTF; CDR3nt: TGCGCCAGCAGCCATCTTACAGGGGGCGCGGCGTATGGCTACACCTTC
j_gene: TRBJ1-5; abundance: .; v_gene: TRBV6-5; d_gene: .; CDR3aa: CAAARVGGGNQPQHF; CDR3nt: TGTGCCGCAGCCCGGGTTGGCGGCGGCAATCAGCCCCAGCATTTT
j_gene: TRBJ1-1; abundance: .; v_gene: TRBV21-1; d_gene: .; CDR3aa: CASSSSGGTMNTEAFF; CDR3nt: TGTGCCAGCAGCTCGTCAGGGGGCACCATGAACACTGAAGCTTTCTTT
j_gene: TRBJ1-5; abundance: .; v_gene: TRBV5-1; d_gene: TRBD1; CDR3aa: CASSLGTGGNQPQHF; CDR3nt: TGCGCCAGCAGCTTGGGGACAGGGGGCAATCAGCCCCAGCATTTT
j_gene: TRBJ2-7; abundance: .; v_gene: TRBV6-1; d_gene: .; CDR3aa: CASSEEGGYEQYF; CDR3nt: TGTGCCAGCAGTGAAGAGGGCGGGTACGAGCAGTACTTC
j_gene: TRBJ1-2; abundance: .; v_gene: TRBV7-9; d_gene: TRBD1; CDR3aa: CASSPREGQVDGYTF; CDR3nt: TGTGCCAGCAGCCCACGTGAGGGACAGGTCGATGGCTACACCTTC
j_gene: TRBJ1-1; abundance: .; v_gene: TRBV6-5; d_gene: TRBD1; CDR3aa: CASSLTQGPTEAFF; CDR3nt: TGTGCCAGCAGCCTAACACAGGGGCCCACTGAAGCTTTCTTT
j_gene: TRBJ1-1; abundance: .; v_gene: TRBV5-4; d_gene: .; CDR3aa: CASKGGENTEAFF; CDR3nt: TGTGCCAGCAAGGGGGGGGAGAACACTGAAGCTTTCTTT
j_gene: TRBJ1-3; abundance: few; v_gene: TRBV5-1; d_gene: TRBD1; CDR3aa: CASSLGAGGGNTIYF; CDR3nt: TGCGCCAGCAGCTTGGGTGCAGGGGGCGGAAACACCATATATTTT
j_gene: TRBJ1-4; abundance: .; v_gene: TRBV18; d_gene: .; CDR3aa: CASSPDREKLFF; CDR3nt: TGTGCCAGCTCGCCCGACAGAGAAAAACTGTTTTTT
j_gene: TRBJ1-2; abundance: .; v_gene: TRBV3-1/TRBV3-2; d_gene: .; CDR3aa: CASSRVGGPYGYTF; CDR3nt: TGTGCCAGCAGCCGGGTAGGGGGACCCTATGGCTACACCTTC
j_gene: TRBJ2-1; abundance: .; v_gene: TRBV3-1/TRBV3-2; d_gene: TRBD2; CDR3aa: CASSQGRLAGNCRSSYNEQFF; CDR3nt: TGTGCCAGCAGCCAGGGCAGGTTAGCGGGGAATTGTAGGAGCTCCTACAATGAGCAGTTCTTC
j_gene: TRBJ1-6; abundance: .; v_gene: TRBV30; d_gene: .; CDR3aa: CAWRLRDLITPLHF; CDR3nt: TGTGCCTGGAGACTCCGGGACTTAATTACACCCCTCCACTTT
j_gene: TRBJ1-1; abundance: .; v_gene: TRBV7-6; d_gene: .; CDR3aa: CASSPGGRVNTEAFF; CDR3nt: TGTGCCAGCAGCCCCGGCGGTCGGGTTAACACTGAAGCTTTCTTT
j_gene: TRBJ1-3; abundance: .; v_gene: TRBV7-6; d_gene: .; CDR3aa: CASSLVLVTGNNGNTIYF; CDR3nt: TGTGCCAGCAGCTTAGTTTTGGTGACAGGCAATAATGGAAACACCATATATTTT
j_gene: TRBJ2-2; abundance: .; v_gene: TRBV7-3; d_gene: TRBD1; CDR3aa: CASSLIALGGRTGELFF; CDR3nt: TGTGCCAGCAGCTTAATAGCGTTAGGGGGCCGAACCGGGGAGCTGTTTTTT
j_gene: TRBJ2-7; abundance: .; v_gene: TRBV5-1; d_gene: .; CDR3aa: CASRKGLPSSYEQYF; CDR3nt: TGCGCCAGCAGGAAGGGACTCCCGAGCTCCTACGAGCAGTACTTC
j_gene: TRBJ1-6; abundance: .; v_gene: TRBV27; d_gene: .; CDR3aa: CASRLGRDTSSYNSPLHF; CDR3nt: TGTGCCAGCAGACTGGGCCGGGACACTTCCTCCTATAATTCACCCCTCCACTTT
j_gene: TRBJ2-1; abundance: few; v_gene: TRBV19; d_gene: TRBD1; CDR3aa: CASSPNLGQGHYNEQFF; CDR3nt: TGTGCCAGTAGTCCCAACCTGGGACAGGGGCACTACAATGAGCAGTTCTTC
j_gene: TRBJ1-5; abundance: .; v_gene: TRBV11-2; d_gene: .; CDR3aa: CASSSNGEYNQPQHF; CDR3nt: TGTGCCAGCAGCTCCAACGGAGAATACAATCAGCCCCAGCATTTT
j_gene: TRBJ1-5; abundance: once; v_gene: TRBV30; d_gene: TRBD1; CDR3aa: CAWTGGRNQPQHF; CDR3nt: TGTGCCTGGACAGGGGGCCGCAATCAGCCCCAGCATTTT
j_gene: TRBJ2-7; abundance: .; v_gene: TRBV3-1/TRBV3-2; d_gene: .; CDR3aa: CASSQAGGGEQYF; CDR3nt: TGTGCCAGCAGCCAAGCGGGGGGCGGAGAGCAGTACTTC
j_gene: TRBJ2-3; abundance: .; v_gene: TRBV7-9; d_gene: .; CDR3aa: CASSPGTSRTDTQYF; CDR3nt: TGTGCCAGCAGCCCGGGGACATCTCGCACAGATACGCAGTATTTT
j_gene: TRBJ1-1; abundance: few; v_gene: TRBV29-1; d_gene: .; CDR3aa: CSVDQGMNTEAFF; CDR3nt: TGCAGCGTTGACCAGGGAATGAACACTGAAGCTTTCTTT
j_gene: TRBJ2-7; abundance: .; v_gene: TRBV19; d_gene: .; CDR3aa: CASSIGAGSPTYEQYF; CDR3nt: TGTGCCAGTAGTATTGGGGCGGGGAGTCCTACCTACGAGCAGTACTTC
j_gene: TRBJ2-1; abundance: .; v_gene: TRBV10-1; d_gene: TRBD1; CDR3aa: CASSDPRQGDRCEQFF; CDR3nt: TGCGCCAGCAGTGACCCTAGACAGGGAGATAGGTGTGAGCAGTTCTTC
j_gene: TRBJ1-2; abundance: .; v_gene: TRBV19; d_gene: .; CDR3aa: CASRRIDRSYSSYGYTF; CDR3nt: TGTGCCAGTAGAAGAATCGACAGGTCCTATTCTTCCTATGGCTACACCTTC
j_gene: TRBJ1-2; abundance: once; v_gene: TRBV9; d_gene: TRBD1; CDR3aa: CASSATTGAQVNYGYTF; CDR3nt: TGTGCCAGCAGCGCCACGACAGGGGCGCAGGTGAACTATGGCTACACCTTC
j_gene: TRBJ1-5; abundance: .; v_gene: TRBV16; d_gene: .; CDR3aa: CASSQSGGLSNQPQHF; CDR3nt: TGTGCCAGCAGCCAATCTGGCGGTTTGAGCAATCAGCCCCAGCATTTT
j_gene: TRBJ1-5; abundance: .; v_gene: TRBV9; d_gene: .; CDR3aa: CASSADGVGNQPQHF; CDR3nt: TGTGCCAGCAGCGCCGATGGAGTCGGAAATCAGCCCCAGCATTTT
j_gene: TRBJ2-5; abundance: .; v_gene: TRBV2; d_gene: .; CDR3aa: CASSWGSSGGKQETQYF; CDR3nt: TGTGCCAGCAGTTGGGGTAGTTCCGGGGGAAAACAAGAGACCCAGTACTTC
j_gene: TRBJ2-3; abundance: .; v_gene: TRBV11-2; d_gene: TRBD2; CDR3aa: CASSFQRGGTDTQYF; CDR3nt: TGTGCCAGCAGCTTCCAGCGGGGGGGCACAGATACGCAGTATTTT
j_gene: TRBJ1-1; abundance: .; v_gene: TRBV2; d_gene: TRBD1; CDR3aa: CASIRTGGMNTEAFF; CDR3nt: TGTGCCAGCATCCGAACAGGGGGAATGAACACTGAAGCTTTCTTT
j_gene: TRBJ2-3; abundance: .; v_gene: TRBV4-1; d_gene: TRBD2; CDR3aa: CASSQVGPSGGTDTQYF; CDR3nt: TGCGCCAGCAGCCAAGTAGGGCCTAGCGGGGGGACAGATACGCAGTATTTT
j_gene: TRBJ1-1; abundance: .; v_gene: TRBV19; d_gene: TRBD1; CDR3aa: CASSRGTGPTLNTEAFF; CDR3nt: TGTGCCAGTAGTAGGGGGACAGGGCCCACCCTCAACACTGAAGCTTTCTTT
j_gene: TRBJ1-2; abundance: few; v_gene: TRBV19; d_gene: TRBD1; CDR3aa: CASSTTDRVPYGYTF; CDR3nt: TGTGCCAGTAGTACGACGGACAGGGTTCCATATGGCTACACCTTC
j_gene: TRBJ1-2; abundance: .; v_gene: TRBV4-1; d_gene: .; CDR3aa: CASSQASTLGYGYTF; CDR3nt: TGCGCCAGCAGCCAAGCTTCGACTCTGGGCTATGGCTACACCTTC
j_gene: TRBJ1-6; abundance: .; v_gene: TRBV10-3; d_gene: TRBD1; CDR3aa: CAISESRQGYNSPLHF; CDR3nt: TGTGCCATCAGTGAGTCGAGACAGGGCTATAATTCACCCCTCCACTTT
j_gene: TRBJ1-1; abundance: .; v_gene: TRBV5-1; d_gene: .; CDR3aa: CASSLAGGRGSVNTEAFF; CDR3nt: TGCGCCAGCAGCTTGGCCGGGGGGCGCGGGAGTGTGAACACTGAAGCTTTCTTT
j_gene: TRBJ1-4; abundance: .; v_gene: TRBV7-8; d_gene: .; CDR3aa: CASSFGSTGNNEKLFF; CDR3nt: TGTGCCAGCAGCTTTGGTTCGACAGGCAATAATGAAAAACTGTTTTTT
j_gene: TRBJ1-1; abundance: .; v_gene: TRBV9; d_gene: .; CDR3aa: CASSVVAGAASTEAFF; CDR3nt: TGTGCCAGCAGCGTAGTGGCGGGGGCCGCGTCCACTGAAGCTTTCTTT
j_gene: TRBJ1-6; abundance: .; v_gene: TRBV7-2; d_gene: TRBD1; CDR3aa: CASRYRDRGLSYNSPLHF; CDR3nt: TGTGCCAGCAGATATAGGGACAGGGGCCTCTCCTATAATTCACCCCTCCACTTT